The rows below give T cell receptor beta chains drawn from one sample of a study of T cells in Graves' hyperthyroidism and ophthalmopathy. TCRdb redid the calling of the multiplex PCR reads with MiXCR, one entry per CDR3 protein. Found here are about half a million distinct CDR3 sequences, 20% of them singletons; the top ten hold about a quarter. The sequenced material came from blood. The receptors derive from a man between 18 and 35 years old with Graves' hyperthyroidism. The CDR3 runs from the conserved cysteine through the conserved F or W. Fields, in order: V gene, clone size, D gene, J gene, CDR3 protein, CDR3 DNA. D genes are given only for firm matches. The listing skips clone size in some rows; elsewhere it reads once, few, many or a size class.

TRBV12-3/TRBV12-4	-	-	TRBJ1-2	CASSLLGGHYGYTF	TGTGCCAGCAGTTTACTAGGGGGACACTATGGCTACACCTTC
TRBV12-3/TRBV12-4	-	-	TRBJ1-5	CASTLQGRNQPQHF	TGTGCCAGCACCCTTCAGGGACGCAATCAGCCCCAGCATTTT
TRBV12-3/TRBV12-4	many	-	TRBJ1-2	CASSPPAIYGYTF	TGTGCCAGCAGTCCCCCAGCCATCTATGGCTACACCTTC
TRBV12-3/TRBV12-4	many	-	TRBJ1-5	CASRGAPGIQPQHF	TGTGCCAGCAGGGGTGCCCCCGGCATTCAGCCCCAGCATTTT
TRBV5-1	-	-	TRBJ1-1	CASSYNSRGTEAFF	TGCGCCAGCAGCTACAATTCCCGAGGGACTGAAGCTTTCTTT
TRBV11-2	few	-	TRBJ1-6	CASSFEGFVDSPLHF	TGTGCCAGCAGCTTCGAGGGCTTTGTGGATTCACCCCTCCACTTT
TRBV12-3/TRBV12-4	-	-	TRBJ1-1	CASSLGSGLVAFF	TGTGCCAGCAGTTTAGGGTCAGGGTTGGTTGCTTTCTTT
TRBV20-1	-	-	TRBJ1-2	CSARGVTSEGGYTF	TGCAGTGCTAGAGGGGTAACGAGCGAAGGCGGCTACACCTTC
TRBV2	many	-	TRBJ1-3	CASSVSARNTIYF	TGTGCCAGCAGTGTATCGGCTCGAAACACCATATATTTT
TRBV6-5	many	-	TRBJ1-1	CASISLLDAFF	TGTGCCAGCATTTCTCTCTTGGACGCTTTCTTT
TRBV10-3	-	-	TRBJ1-1	CAIAPQARDTEAFF	TGTGCCATCGCCCCCCAGGCGCGGGACACTGAAGCTTTCTTT
TRBV12-3/TRBV12-4	many	-	TRBJ2-4	CASSLAGGFKNIQYF	TGTGCCAGCAGTTTAGCGGGGGGTTTCAAAAACATTCAGTACTTC
TRBV5-1	many	-	TRBJ2-7	CASSLGLVTYEQYF	TGCGCCAGCAGCTTGGGGTTAGTCACCTACGAGCAGTACTTC
TRBV7-3	few	-	TRBJ2-7	CAPAPQGPYEQYF	TGTGCTCCCGCCCCCCAGGGCCCCTACGAGCAGTACTTC
TRBV30	many	TRBD2	TRBJ2-7	CAWSGGSSYEQYF	TGTGCCTGGAGCGGGGGGAGCTCCTACGAGCAGTACTTC
TRBV11-2	many	-	TRBJ2-5	CASSKTALAREETQYF	TGTGCCAGCAGCAAAACGGCGCTAGCGCGAGAGGAGACCCAGTACTTC
TRBV6-1	-	-	TRBJ1-6	CASSAGAPGVPGLPLHF	TGTGCCAGCAGTGCCGGGGCCCCGGGGGTCCCCGGGTTACCCCTCCACTTT
TRBV25-1	-	TRBD1	TRBJ1-3	CASSVTGEAGNTIYF	TGTGCCAGCAGTGTTACAGGGGAGGCTGGAAACACCATATATTTT
TRBV12-3/TRBV12-4	-	TRBD1	TRBJ2-2	CASSTTGTERGELFF	TGTGCCAGCAGTACTACCGGGACAGAGCGCGGGGAGCTGTTTTTT
TRBV20-1	few	-	TRBJ2-1	CSAKVGGRVDNEQFF	TGCAGTGCTAAAGTGGGGGGAAGGGTCGACAATGAGCAGTTCTTC
TRBV12-3/TRBV12-4	many	TRBD1	TRBJ1-2	CASSALRDSPPHGYTF	TGTGCCAGCAGCGCCCTCCGGGACAGCCCCCCCCATGGCTACACCTTC
TRBV20-1	many	TRBD2	TRBJ2-2	CSARRLAGGRGTGELFF	TGCAGTGCTAGACGGCTAGCGGGGGGCAGGGGCACCGGGGAGCTGTTTTTT
TRBV12-3/TRBV12-4	-	-	TRBJ1-5	CASSLMGTGNQPQHF	TGTGCCAGCAGTTTAATGGGGACTGGGAATCAGCCCCAGCATTTT
TRBV27	many	TRBD1	TRBJ1-2	CASSSSTGAFYGYTF	TGTGCCAGCAGTTCCTCGACAGGGGCTTTCTATGGCTACACCTTC
TRBV2	many	-	TRBJ2-7	CASSLDYYEQYF	TGTGCCAGCAGTTTGGACTACTACGAGCAGTACTTC
TRBV24-1	-	TRBD2	TRBJ2-7	CATSTQRGSTYEQYF	TGTGCCACCAGCACTCAGCGGGGTAGCACCTACGAGCAGTACTTC
TRBV28	many	-	TRBJ1-4	CASSLGLNEKLFF	TGTGCCAGCAGTTTGGGACTTAATGAAAAACTGTTTTTT
TRBV6-1	many	-	TRBJ2-7	CASSNDRRASEQYF	TGTGCCAGCAGCAATGACAGGCGAGCGTCCGAGCAGTACTTC
TRBV11-2	many	-	TRBJ2-4	CASSLERLAKNIQYF	TGTGCCAGCAGCTTAGAACGTTTAGCCAAAAACATTCAGTACTTC
TRBV4-1	many	-	TRBJ1-1	CASSRSLVNTEAFF	TGCGCCAGCAGCCGATCCCTTGTAAACACTGAAGCTTTCTTT
TRBV12-3/TRBV12-4	many	-	TRBJ1-5	CASSLWGFFDQPQHF	TGTGCCAGCAGCCTGTGGGGATTTTTCGATCAGCCCCAGCATTTT
TRBV11-2	many	TRBD1	TRBJ2-7	CASSLDSPGQGDEQYF	TGTGCCAGCAGCTTAGACTCACCGGGACAGGGCGACGAGCAGTACTTC
TRBV28	many	TRBD1	TRBJ2-7	CASSSTGQGEQYF	TGTGCCAGCAGCTCCACTGGACAGGGCGAGCAGTACTTC
TRBV10-3	many	-	TRBJ1-1	CAISGRVSDTEAFF	TGTGCCATCAGTGGAAGGGTTTCAGACACTGAAGCTTTCTTT
TRBV12-3/TRBV12-4	many	-	TRBJ2-2	CASNWSGELFF	TGTGCCAGCAATTGGTCCGGGGAGCTGTTTTTT
TRBV12-3/TRBV12-4	-	-	TRBJ1-2	CASSPSRIYGYTF	TGTGCCAGCAGTCCTTCTAGGATCTATGGCTACACCTTC
TRBV20-1	many	-	TRBJ1-1	CSARDLRGVTEAFF	TGCAGTGCTAGAGATCTTCGGGGGGTCACTGAAGCTTTCTTT
TRBV11-2	many	TRBD1	TRBJ2-7	CASSQITGGHEQYF	TGTGCCAGCAGCCAAATCACAGGGGGCCACGAGCAGTACTTC
TRBV29-1	few	-	TRBJ2-7	CSVSRTGRGDYEQYF	TGCAGCGTCTCGCGGACAGGGAGGGGTGACTACGAGCAGTACTTC
TRBV30	many	-	TRBJ1-2	CAWSPWRNYGYTF	TGTGCCTGGAGTCCCTGGCGGAACTATGGCTACACCTTC
TRBV28	many	TRBD1	TRBJ1-2	CASSPSSLSGQTNYGYTF	TGTGCCAGCAGTCCCTCCAGCCTATCGGGACAGACTAACTATGGCTACACCTTC
TRBV7-2	many	-	TRBJ2-5	CASSQTTYQETQYF	TGTGCCAGCAGCCAGACCACGTACCAAGAGACCCAGTACTTC
TRBV6-1	-	TRBD2	TRBJ2-7	CASSRTSGSRYEQYF	TGTGCCAGCAGCCGGACTAGCGGGAGTAGGTACGAGCAGTACTTC
TRBV11-1	many	-	TRBJ1-1	CASSLAWGNTEAFF	TGTGCCAGCAGCTTAGCTTGGGGGAACACTGAAGCTTTCTTT
TRBV2	many	-	TRBJ2-4	CASSERGGRNIQYF	TGTGCCAGCAGTGAAAGGGGCGGTAGAAACATTCAGTACTTC
TRBV11-2	many	-	TRBJ2-7	CASSLVWGYEQYF	TGTGCCAGCAGCTTAGTTTGGGGATACGAGCAGTACTTC
TRBV12-3/TRBV12-4	few	-	TRBJ2-7	CASSGSITPDEQYF	TGTGCCAGCAGTGGTTCAATCACCCCCGACGAGCAGTACTTC
TRBV28	many	-	TRBJ2-7	CASSAGTYEQYF	TGTGCCAGCAGCGCCGGAACCTACGAGCAGTACTTC
TRBV29-1	-	-	TRBJ1-1	CSVVRGSGTEAFF	TGCAGCGTTGTAAGGGGGTCTGGCACTGAAGCTTTCTTT
TRBV20-1	many	-	TRBJ2-2	CSARALDLGGTGELFF	TGCAGTGCTAGAGCCTTGGACCTAGGGGGCACCGGGGAGCTGTTTTTT
TRBV12-5	many	TRBD2	TRBJ2-2	CASGFSGGPGTGELFF	TGTGCTAGTGGTTTTAGCGGGGGCCCTGGGACCGGGGAGCTGTTTTTT
TRBV7-6	many	-	TRBJ1-3	CASSLGSATTSGNTIYF	TGTGCCAGCAGCTTAGGTTCCGCCACCACCTCTGGAAACACCATATATTTT
TRBV6-1	-	TRBD1	TRBJ2-7	CASTDSPDRGREQYF	TGTGCCAGCACAGATTCCCCGGACAGGGGCCGCGAGCAGTACTTC
TRBV6-1	-	-	TRBJ2-2	CASSGLYTGELFF	TGTGCCAGCAGCGGACTTTACACCGGGGAGCTGTTTTTT
TRBV28	-	-	TRBJ1-2	CASSSQAIYGYTF	TGTGCCAGCAGTTCACAGGCCATCTATGGCTACACCTTC
TRBV12-3/TRBV12-4	many	TRBD1	TRBJ2-7	CASSATGSYRHEQYF	TGTGCCAGCAGTGCGACAGGGTCCTATCGCCACGAGCAGTACTTC
TRBV29-1	many	TRBD2	TRBJ2-5	CSVETAGALPPQYF	TGCAGCGTTGAAACAGCGGGGGCCTTGCCCCCCCAGTACTTC
TRBV12-3/TRBV12-4	few	TRBD1	TRBJ1-2	CASNPRGDDGYTF	TGTGCCAGCAACCCCAGGGGGGACGATGGCTACACCTTC